The present T cell receptor (beta chain) was sequenced within a study of post-analysis software for immune sequencing data. This clonotype was recorded a few times. The TCR beta cDNA libraries carried unique molecular identifiers. A single record per CDR3 protein comes from TCRdb applying MiXCR to the PCR reads. The table lists 740,000 or so distinct CDR3 sequences, roughly 50% of them singletons. What was sequenced was blood. The TCR originated in a girl aged 5-17 years with multiple sclerosis.

CDR3: CASSYTPPGQIFATNEKLFF. The CDR3 DNA sequence: TGTGCCAGCAGTTACACCCCCCCGGGACAGATTTTTGCAACTAATGAAAAACTGTTTTTT. V usage is TRBV6-5 and J usage is TRBJ1-4; the match to TRBD1 covers 7 bases. This CDR3 has 20 amino acids. The V gene end was trimmed by 2 bases and the J gene end by 0 bases; junction bases not matched to a gene: 15. CDR1 is MNHEY, CDR2 SVGAGI, per germline.